This T cell receptor (beta chain) was sequenced in a study of cytomegalovirus exposure and HLA in healthy donors. Study context: Ancestry clustering placed roughly 86% of approximately 420 genotyped donors in the Caucasian-associated cluster. Study results and limitations: Among TCR beta chains of equal frequency, HLA-associated ones were more clonally expanded in a later analysis. Presence/absence analyses rested on an assumption that sequencing depth was roughly uniform across donors.

For this clone: Its antigen remains unidentified.

Between the trimmed V and J ends, which lost 0 bases and 8 bases, there was a span of 13 bases. The CDR3 sequence is 14 residues long. Germline lookup yields CDR1 LNHDA and CDR2 SQIVND (reference sequence). Primers for the PCR totalled 60 Vbeta and 13 Jbeta. TCRdb's copy holds only in-frame clones and misses some; the assay was immunoSEQ multiplex PCR. Here the sample spans roughly 100,000 clones, about 80% being singletons. Input material: PBMCs. The chain joins TRBV19 to TRBJ1-2; D call uncertain. The receptor was isolated from a man aged 45 to 65 in good health and CMV-seropositive. CDR3: CASSIERGATGYTF. The CDR3 DNA sequence: TGTGCCAGTAGTATAGAGCGAGGCGCGACCGGCTACACCTTC.